Included here is one T cell receptor (beta chain) sequence, with context. This entry comes from a study of cytomegalovirus exposure and HLA in healthy donors. The study ran its PCR with 60 Vbeta and 13 Jbeta primers. Sequencing used immunoSEQ multiplex PCR; TCRdb keeps in-frame clones, though not all of them. In the table there are about 88,000 clones, 75% to 90% of which are singletons. The sequence came from a man between 18 and 29 years old in good health and CMV-seronegative. The sample comprised PBMCs.

CDR3 bases: TGCAGCGTTGTGAGTGGCTCCTACGAGCAGTACTTC. This encodes CSVVSGSYEQYF. The chain is built from TRBV29-1 and TRBJ2-7; D not certain. V was shortened by 4 bases and J by 0 bases, with 7 bases between the two germline ends. Germline V CDR1 and CDR2: SQVTM, ANQGSEA. CDR3 size: 12 residues.